This entry lists 10 T cell receptor beta chains sequenced from one sample in a study of blood T cell repertoires in COVID-19. Sequencing was performed with immunoSEQ multiplex PCR; in TCRdb, only in-frame clones are kept and a portion is missing. The sample lists some 460,000 clones; around nine tenths were seen once. The sample comprised PBMCs or T cells enriched from blood (not recorded which). Receptors were obtained from a woman aged 18-29 years with acute COVID-19.

V usage is TRBV4-3 and J usage is TRBJ2-7; possibly TRBD1 for D (6 bases). The CDR3 spans 18 residues. Trimming cost V 0 bases and J 4 bases, with 22 bases left between them. Germline loops: CDR1 LGHNA, CDR2 YSLEER. In DNA form, the CDR3 reads TGCGCCAGCAGCCAAGATTTGGAGGACAGTCCGTTACTGTACGAGCAGTACTTC. Encoded protein: CASSQDLEDSPLLYEQYF.

The rearrangement links TRBV18 to TRBJ1-2, with 9 nucleotides matching TRBD1. Germline lookup yields CDR1 KGHSH and CDR2 LQKENI. The CDR3 has 16 residues. With 5 bases clipped from V and 8 bases from J, the junction kept 15 bases outside the gene matches. The CDR3 reads CASSTYIPGQGDGYTF. CDR3 DNA sequence: TGTGCCAGCTCAACATATATCCCGGGACAGGGCGACGGCTACACCTTC. The full variable domain, rest sourced from reference TRBV18 and TRBJ1-2, is NAGVMQNPRHLVRRRGQEARLRCSPMKGHSHVYWYRQLPEEGLKFMVYLQKENIIDESGMPKERFSAEFPKEGPSILRIQQVVRGDSAAYFCASSTYIPGQGDGYTFGSGTRLTVV.

On this clone itself: At the DNA level, this CDR3 is encoded by other sequences in the same sample as well. This sequence joins TRBV6-5 and TRBJ1-5; TRBD1 aligns across 8 bases. Per the germline V gene, CDR1 is MNHEY and CDR2 is SVGAGI. This CDR3 is 15 amino acids long. Trimming took 0 bases from V and 3 from J; bases not matched to a gene: 1. This CDR3 is CASSYSQGANQPQHF. CDR3 in DNA: TGTGCCAGCAGTTACTCGCAGGGGGCCAATCAGCCCCAGCATTTT.

Worth noting for this clone: The sample carries other DNA sequences with the same CDR3. The chain is built from TRBV6-5 and TRBJ1-5; 8 positions match TRBD1. The CDR3 is 13 amino acids. V shed 8 bases and J 4 bases; nucleotides not matched to a gene: 4. Germline loops: CDR1 MNHEY, CDR2 SVGAGI. The CDR3 sequence is CASGDRGNQPQHF. The DNA of the CDR3 is TGTGCCAGCGGAGACAGGGGAAATCAGCCCCAGCATTTT.

This chain joins TRBV11-2 and TRBJ1-5; 7 bases fit TRBD1. The CDR3 length is 15 residues. The V gene's germline CDR1 is SGHAT and CDR2 FQNNGV. J gave up 4 bases and V 5 bases, and 8 bases lay outside the gene matches. DNA for the CDR3: TGTGCCAGCAGCGTCTGGGCAGGGGGTAATCAGCCCCAGCATTTT. It yields the protein CASSVWAGGNQPQHF.

J is TRBJ2-4 and V is TRBV27; D is ambiguous. Trimming shortened V by 5 bases and J by 13 bases, and 18 bases separated the two germline ends. CDR1 is MNHEY and CDR2 is SMNVEV in the germline V gene (reference sequence). This CDR3 is 13 amino acids long. The CDR3 coding sequence is TGTGCCAGCAGTATAACTTCGGGTGTGATCCAGTACTTC. Translated: CASSITSGVIQYF.

The V and J genes are TRBV6-1 and TRBJ1-1; possibly TRBD1 for D (6 bases). The length of the CDR3 is 15 residues. Trimming took off 2 bases at V and 4 bases at J, with 14 bases between the two ends. Germline V gene lookup returns CDR1 MNHNS and CDR2 SASEGT. The CDR3 coding sequence is TGTGCCAGCAGTGAAAAGGCCGCAGGGGTCACTGAAGCTTTCTTT. Translation gives CASSEKAAGVTEAFF.

Concerning this clone: Because it lacks the conserved phenylalanine or tryptophan at the end, this CDR3 is likely a read error. The limits of the CDR3 on the DNA are not certain, so only TCRdb's listed CDR3 is given. The rearrangement uses TRBV23-1 and TRBJ1-2; the DNA was not compared with TRBD1, the D call given in the table. TRBV23-1 is annotated as an ORF whose role is uncertain. The CDR3 extends over 9 residues, inclusive of both ends. The CDR3 here is CASSHPGTV.

The chain has TRBV3-1 (or the pseudogene TRBV3-2) and TRBJ1-2; D is unclear. CDR1 is LGHDT, CDR2 YNNKEL, per germline (reference sequence). V lost 6 bases, J lost 4 bases, and 12 bases lay in between. The length of the CDR3 is 13 residues. The CDR3 here is CASSPPRSYGYTF. The CDR3 region has the DNA TGTGCCAGCAGTCCCCCTCGGAGCTATGGCTACACCTTC.

This rearrangement joins TRBV19 to TRBJ1-2, with 8 bases lining up with TRBD1. CDR3 length equals 15 residues. V shed 3 bases, J shed 4 bases, and the junction held 7 bases outside the gene matches. Germline CDR1 reads LNHDA; CDR2 reads SQIVND (reference sequence). CDR3 DNA: TGTGCCAGTAGTATGGTCGGGACAGGAGGCTATGGCTACACCTTC. Translated: CASSMVGTGGYGYTF.